This is a list of T cell receptor beta chains from one sample in a study of shared clonotypes between healthy human individuals. TCRdb's copy holds only in-frame clones and misses some; the assay was immunoSEQ multiplex PCR. The sample yields approximately 640,000 clones, roughly 70% seen once. What was sequenced was memory CD4+ T cells sorted from blood. These TCRs come from a woman younger than 45 in good health. CDR3s include the opening cysteine and the closing phenylalanine or tryptophan. Each record gives: D gene, clone size, J gene, V gene, CDR3 DNA, CDR3 protein. A D gene is named only where the DNA matches it firmly. Size values are once, few and many counts, or a class for expanded clones, and some rows have none.

d_call: TRBD2; clone_size: NA; j_call: TRBJ2-6; v_call: TRBV27; cdr3_nt: TGTGCCAGCCCCGGGACTAGCGGGAGGGCATCTGGGGCCAACGTCCTGACTTTC; cdr3_aa: CASPGTSGRASGANVLTF
d_call: NA; clone_size: few; j_call: TRBJ2-7; v_call: TRBV6-6; cdr3_nt: TGTGCCAGCAATACGGGGGGACACGGTGACTCCTACGAGCAGTACTTC; cdr3_aa: CASNTGGHGDSYEQYF
d_call: NA; clone_size: NA; j_call: TRBJ2-7; v_call: TRBV30; cdr3_nt: TGTGCCTGGAGTGGAAGTACCCACGAGCAGTACTTC; cdr3_aa: CAWSGSTHEQYF
d_call: NA; clone_size: NA; j_call: TRBJ1-2; v_call: TRBV18; cdr3_nt: TGTGCCAGCTCACCCGAGACGGGAGACGGCTACACCTTC; cdr3_aa: CASSPETGDGYTF
d_call: NA; clone_size: NA; j_call: TRBJ1-2; v_call: TRBV18; cdr3_nt: TGTGCCAGCTCACCACCAGGTCAGACTCTCGGCGGCTACACCTTC; cdr3_aa: CASSPPGQTLGGYTF
d_call: TRBD1; clone_size: NA; j_call: TRBJ2-1; v_call: TRBV5-1; cdr3_nt: TGCGCCAGCAGCTTGGACGTGACAGGGGGCTACAATGAGCAGTTCTTC; cdr3_aa: CASSLDVTGGYNEQFF
d_call: NA; clone_size: NA; j_call: TRBJ2-3; v_call: TRBV10-1; cdr3_nt: TGCGCCAGCAGTGAGTCGGGTTACGGACTCCCGGACCCTGATACGCAGTATTTT; cdr3_aa: CASSESGYGLPDPDTQYF
d_call: NA; clone_size: few; j_call: TRBJ2-3; v_call: TRBV7-9; cdr3_nt: TGTGCCAGCAGCTTGCCGGCAGCGGACCCTAGCACAGATACGCAGTATTTT; cdr3_aa: CASSLPAADPSTDTQYF
d_call: TRBD2; clone_size: NA; j_call: TRBJ2-1; v_call: TRBV19; cdr3_nt: TGTGCCAGTAGTATAGAGGGTAGCGGGATAAATGAGCAGTTCTTC; cdr3_aa: CASSIEGSGINEQFF
d_call: NA; clone_size: NA; j_call: TRBJ1-3; v_call: TRBV2; cdr3_nt: TGTGCCAGCAGTGAAAGGGTGGTCAGAACAAAATCGTCTGGAAACACCATATATTTT; cdr3_aa: CASSERVVRTKSSGNTIYF
d_call: NA; clone_size: NA; j_call: TRBJ2-7; v_call: TRBV6-6; cdr3_nt: TGTGCCAGCAGTTACAACGGATTGACCTACGAGCAGTACTTC; cdr3_aa: CASSYNGLTYEQYF
d_call: NA; clone_size: NA; j_call: TRBJ1-2; v_call: TRBV2; cdr3_nt: TGTGCCAGCAGTGAAACGGCTAGCTATGGCTACACCTTC; cdr3_aa: CASSETASYGYTF
d_call: TRBD1; clone_size: NA; j_call: TRBJ2-1; v_call: TRBV18; cdr3_nt: TGTGCCAGCTCACCTTACGGGACAGGGGAGTACAATGAGCAGTTCTTC; cdr3_aa: CASSPYGTGEYNEQFF
d_call: NA; clone_size: NA; j_call: TRBJ2-7; v_call: TRBV7-9; cdr3_nt: TGTGCCAGCAGCTTAGGGGCCACGACCTACGAGCAGTACTTC; cdr3_aa: CASSLGATTYEQYF
d_call: TRBD1; clone_size: NA; j_call: TRBJ2-3; v_call: TRBV5-6; cdr3_nt: TGTGCCAGCAGTTACGACAGGGGATTCACAGATACGCAGTATTTT; cdr3_aa: CASSYDRGFTDTQYF
d_call: TRBD2; clone_size: NA; j_call: TRBJ2-7; v_call: TRBV2; cdr3_nt: TGTGCCAGCAGTACGGGAGGCTACGAGCAGTACTTC; cdr3_aa: CASSTGGYEQYF
d_call: NA; clone_size: NA; j_call: TRBJ2-2; v_call: TRBV11-3; cdr3_nt: TGTGCCAGCAGCTTAAGGGGTTCTAGACCCTTGGAGCTGTTTTTT; cdr3_aa: CASSLRGSRPLELFF
d_call: NA; clone_size: NA; j_call: TRBJ1-1; v_call: TRBV11-2; cdr3_nt: TGTGCCAGCAGCCAGAAAAGGGGGGCATCGAACACTGAAGCTTTCTTT; cdr3_aa: CASSQKRGASNTEAFF
d_call: TRBD1; clone_size: NA; j_call: TRBJ2-2; v_call: TRBV6-6; cdr3_nt: TGTGCCAGCAGTTACGGGGGCGACAGGGCCGGGGAGCTGTTTTTT; cdr3_aa: CASSYGGDRAGELFF
d_call: NA; clone_size: few; j_call: TRBJ2-2; v_call: TRBV19; cdr3_nt: TGTGCCAGTAGTAGTGGTCGGGACACCGGGGAGCTGTTTTTT; cdr3_aa: CASSSGRDTGELFF
d_call: TRBD1; clone_size: many; j_call: TRBJ1-1; v_call: TRBV6-6; cdr3_nt: TGTGCCAGTTGGGGACAGGTGGGGCTGGAAGCTTTCTTT; cdr3_aa: CASWGQVGLEAFF
d_call: NA; clone_size: NA; j_call: TRBJ1-2; v_call: TRBV10-2; cdr3_nt: TGCGCCAGCAGTGAGTCTTCCCGAGGGAAGGGAGGCTACACCTTC; cdr3_aa: CASSESSRGKGGYTF
d_call: TRBD2; clone_size: NA; j_call: TRBJ2-5; v_call: TRBV7-3; cdr3_nt: TGTGCCAGCAGCCTGGGGACTAGCGGGAGTAGGGTCCAAGAGACCCAGTACTTC; cdr3_aa: CASSLGTSGSRVQETQYF
d_call: NA; clone_size: few; j_call: TRBJ1-4; v_call: TRBV6-6; cdr3_nt: TGTGCCAGCAGTGCCCAAGGGAGAAACGAAAAACTGTTTTTT; cdr3_aa: CASSAQGRNEKLFF
d_call: TRBD1; clone_size: NA; j_call: TRBJ2-7; v_call: TRBV28; cdr3_nt: TGTGCCACCCAAACACGGGACAGGGGGCTGTACGAGCAGTACTTC; cdr3_aa: CATQTRDRGLYEQYF
d_call: NA; clone_size: NA; j_call: TRBJ2-1; v_call: TRBV18; cdr3_nt: TGTGCCAGCTCACCAGCCAGGAGCTCCTACAATGAGCAGTTCTTC; cdr3_aa: CASSPARSSYNEQFF
d_call: NA; clone_size: NA; j_call: TRBJ1-3; v_call: TRBV11-2; cdr3_nt: TGTGCCAGCAGCTTAGGGGGGGGATTCGCTGGAAACACCATATATTTT; cdr3_aa: CASSLGGGFAGNTIYF
d_call: TRBD2; clone_size: NA; j_call: TRBJ2-1; v_call: TRBV28; cdr3_nt: TGTGCCAGCAGTTCCACCGCCAGCGGGACGTATGAGCAGTTCTTC; cdr3_aa: CASSSTASGTYEQFF
d_call: NA; clone_size: NA; j_call: TRBJ1-2; v_call: TRBV7-9; cdr3_nt: TGTGCCAGCAGCTTAAATGTAACCTTC; cdr3_aa: CASSLNVTF
d_call: TRBD1; clone_size: NA; j_call: TRBJ2-7; v_call: TRBV6-1; cdr3_nt: TGTGCCAGCAGTGGGGACAGTTACGAGCAGTACTTC; cdr3_aa: CASSGDSYEQYF
d_call: NA; clone_size: few; j_call: TRBJ2-3; v_call: TRBV11-2; cdr3_nt: TGTGCCAGCAGCTTAGATACGGAATCAGATACGCAGTATTTT; cdr3_aa: CASSLDTESDTQYF
d_call: NA; clone_size: NA; j_call: TRBJ1-1; v_call: TRBV29-1; cdr3_nt: TGCAGCGTCCCGACAGCCCCGGGCACTGAAGCTTTCTTT; cdr3_aa: CSVPTAPGTEAFF
d_call: NA; clone_size: NA; j_call: TRBJ2-1; v_call: TRBV7-6; cdr3_nt: TGTGCCAGCAGCGGAACCGGGACTGCCACTAACAATGAGCAGTTCTTC; cdr3_aa: CASSGTGTATNNEQFF
d_call: TRBD1; clone_size: once; j_call: TRBJ1-1; v_call: TRBV18; cdr3_nt: TGTGCCAGCTCACCCGATCGGACAGGGGGGAAAGGGGCTTTCTTT; cdr3_aa: CASSPDRTGGKGAFF
d_call: TRBD1; clone_size: NA; j_call: TRBJ2-5; v_call: TRBV28; cdr3_nt: TGTGCCAGCAGGGGGACAGGGGTTACGAAGCAGTACTTC; cdr3_aa: CASRGTGVTKQYF